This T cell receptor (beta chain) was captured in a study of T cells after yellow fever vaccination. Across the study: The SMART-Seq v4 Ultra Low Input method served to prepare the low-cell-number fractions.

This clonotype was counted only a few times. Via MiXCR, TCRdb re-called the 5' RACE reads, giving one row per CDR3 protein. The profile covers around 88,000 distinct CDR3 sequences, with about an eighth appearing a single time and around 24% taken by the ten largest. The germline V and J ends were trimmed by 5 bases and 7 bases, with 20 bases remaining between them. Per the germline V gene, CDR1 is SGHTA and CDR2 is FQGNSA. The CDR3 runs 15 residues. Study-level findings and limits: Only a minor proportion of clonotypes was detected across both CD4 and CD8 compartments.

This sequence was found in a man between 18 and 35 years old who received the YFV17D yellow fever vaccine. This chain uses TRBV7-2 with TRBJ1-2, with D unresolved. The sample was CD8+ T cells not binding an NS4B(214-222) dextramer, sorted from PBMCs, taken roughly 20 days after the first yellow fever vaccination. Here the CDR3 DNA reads TGTGCCAGCAGCATCGGGCCCTCTACCGTGCGTGGCTACACCTTC. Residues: CASSIGPSTVRGYTF.